This record looks at one T cell receptor beta chain sequence and its context. A few counts support this clonotype. It lacks a known antigen. No much larger clone exists at a distance of one base, and base qualities are not known. The data originate from a study of immune aging and cytomegalovirus after organ transplant (dated by TCRdb to about 2021). Regarding the study in general: Three-drug immunosuppression with prednisone, tacrolimus, and mycophenolate was given to all transplant recipients.

The paper's findings and limits, for the study overall: Aged-phenotype cells increased post-transplant regardless of clone size, earlier in large clones (days 200-264) than small clones, following viremia. TEMRA cells made up a larger share of large clones, and the seven largest clones (approximately 2,000 cells) gained aged and TEMRA cells while losing TCM cells. Because CD57 was not measured in the sequencing data, a conservative gene-based aging definition was used instead.

Libraries were prepared through single-cell sequencing. TCRdb records Illumina NovaSeq 6000 as the sequencer. The BD Rhapsody Targeted mRNA and AbSeq Reagent Kit was used in a microwell format for cell capture and library preparation. The libraries included TCR, sample tags, AbSeq, and targeted mRNA drawn from the Human T-Cell Expression Panel together with custom TOX and TOX2 primers. Sequencing of the libraries was performed on an Illumina NovaSeq. In the source study's methods: The analysis covered 9,000 to 13,000 cells in total, of which 7,000 to 7,500 were CD8 T cells and about 4,500 were CD8 T cells with an identifiable TCR CDR3. The BD Rhapsody Targeted Analysis Pipeline, including V(D)J processing, was run on the Seven Bridges Genomics platform to process the raw data. SeqGeq 1.6.0 was used for quality control, Sample Tag demultiplexing with Lex-BDSMK, clone identification with VDJ Explorer, and Seurat clustering. Clones making up <1% of CD8 T cells were classified as non-expanded, and clones making up >2.5% of the sample were classified as clonal expansions. TCRdb redid the processing of the public reads, applying fastp at Q25 and MiXCR, and retained in-frame beta chains. All rows with the same CDR3 protein become a single entry with the most common DNA and genes. It is TCRdb's table, rather than the study itself, that gives the V and J calls and clone size. The sample table shows tens of thousands of distinct CDR3 sequences, and 36% are seen once. In total, the top ten clones hold less than 30% of the sample.

In the paper's terms, the time point label means: five sample-tagged time points from pre-transplant (day -1) to day 368 post-transplant, pooled. Thawed PBMC were stimulated for roughly twelve hours with a CMV IE-1 overlapping peptide library without transport inhibitors. After being thawed and rested overnight, the cells were stimulated in R10 medium along with CD28/CD49d costimulation. The IE-1 peptide library consisted of 15-amino-acid peptides overlapping by 11 amino acids. Each time point was barcoded with BD Single-Cell Multiplexing Kit Sample Tags, pooled, and stained with oligo-conjugated anti-CD45RA plus sorting antibodies. A BD FACSAria III was used to sort CMV-responsive CD8+CD137+ and CD4+CD154+ T cells at 4-way purity. Blood samples were drawn into EDTA vacutainers and processed by Ficoll gradient within 1-24 hours. Measured from the cysteine to the phenylalanine, the CDR3 is 14 residues long. CDR3 DNA is the only sequence kept; it has 42 bases, read in frame from the first base. V drops 4 bases and J drops 0 bases, leaving 10 bases in between. Taken from the germline V gene, the CDR1 and CDR2 loops are MGHRA and YSYEKL.

Here the sequenced sample was CMV peptide-activated CD4+ and CD8+ T cells sorted from blood, taken at five time points, pooled. The cell subset or site tag for this specimen amounts to: sorted CD8+CD137+ and CD4+CD154+ T cells after about 12 h CMV IE-1 peptide stimulation. This TCR was recovered from a female donor who had a heart transplant and CMV viremia. Rearrangement joined TRBV4-1 to TRBJ2-7; tentative D gene TRBD1, with 5 bases matching. Here the CDR3 is given as CASSPRATSYEQYF. The nucleotides read TGCGCCAGCAGCCCCAGGGCCACCTCCTACGAGCAGTACTTC.